This is a list of T cell receptor beta chains from one sample in a study of CXCR3-negative and CXCR3-positive naive CD8 T cells. TCRdb reprocessed the 5' RACE reads and keeps a single row for each CDR3 protein, giving no DNA. The sample table includes about 63,000 distinct CDR3 sequences. The sequenced sample was naive CXCR3+ CD8+ T cells from blood. These receptor sequences come from a human donor in good health. Some clones in this sample may be carry-over from other donors' samples. Each CDR3 is given with its conserved first and last residue. Fields, in order: V gene, CDR3 length, J gene, CDR3 protein.

v_gene: TRBV7-2
len: 15
j_gene: TRBJ2-3
CDR3aa: CASSSNRRLTDTQYF

v_gene: TRBV7-3
len: 16
j_gene: TRBJ2-1
CDR3aa: CASSLVFGGPYNGQFF

v_gene: TRBV27
len: 13
j_gene: TRBJ2-7
CDR3aa: CASSFPDRNEQYF

v_gene: TRBV6-1
len: 15
j_gene: TRBJ2-3
CDR3aa: CASRIRLAGADTQYF

v_gene: TRBV5-1
len: 14
j_gene: TRBJ2-3
CDR3aa: CASSLGPKVDTQYF

v_gene: TRBV20-1
len: 17
j_gene: TRBJ1-2
CDR3aa: CSARDWSEQSPNYGYTF

v_gene: TRBV12-3/TRBV12-4
len: 13
j_gene: TRBJ2-2
CDR3aa: CASSLGLSGELFF

v_gene: TRBV29-1
len: 11
j_gene: TRBJ2-7
CDR3aa: CSVVFYYEQYF

v_gene: TRBV6-5
len: 15
j_gene: TRBJ2-2
CDR3aa: CASSYRPERAGELFF

v_gene: TRBV7-9
len: 12
j_gene: TRBJ2-7
CDR3aa: CATGAQTYEQYF

v_gene: TRBV7-2
len: 17
j_gene: TRBJ2-7
CDR3aa: CASSLVSPQRGNYEQYF

v_gene: TRBV29-1
len: 13
j_gene: TRBJ2-7
CDR3aa: CSVEEQVPYEQYF

v_gene: TRBV20-1
len: 13
j_gene: TRBJ2-5
CDR3aa: CSATREIQETQYF

v_gene: TRBV21-1
len: 14
j_gene: TRBJ1-1
CDR3aa: CASSAHREGTEAFF

v_gene: TRBV14
len: 14
j_gene: TRBJ2-7
CDR3aa: CASSLDRGRTEQYF

v_gene: TRBV14
len: 15
j_gene: TRBJ2-1
CDR3aa: CASSPWGGTYNEQFF

v_gene: TRBV2
len: 16
j_gene: TRBJ2-3
CDR3aa: CASSENSGYSTDTQYF

v_gene: TRBV28
len: 13
j_gene: TRBJ1-1
CDR3aa: CASHPRENTEAFF

v_gene: TRBV25-1
len: 15
j_gene: TRBJ2-3
CDR3aa: CASSETGKLADTQYF

v_gene: TRBV28
len: 18
j_gene: TRBJ2-7
CDR3aa: CASSFGPGQGVGTYEQYF

v_gene: TRBV4-2
len: 17
j_gene: TRBJ2-5
CDR3aa: CASSHPVGQQDQETQYF

v_gene: TRBV3-1
len: 15
j_gene: TRBJ1-2
CDR3aa: CASSQEGGFLDGYTF

v_gene: TRBV29-1
len: 15
j_gene: TRBJ1-2
CDR3aa: CSVEVWGAVGNGYTF

v_gene: TRBV29-1
len: 14
j_gene: TRBJ2-1
CDR3aa: CSVPGDKPYNEQFF

v_gene: TRBV11-3
len: 15
j_gene: TRBJ1-1
CDR3aa: CASSLSGRVGTEAFF

v_gene: TRBV19
len: 15
j_gene: TRBJ2-3
CDR3aa: CASSEGASGTDTQYF

v_gene: TRBV29-1
len: 13
j_gene: TRBJ2-7
CDR3aa: CSVGLAGRYEQYF

v_gene: TRBV14
len: 14
j_gene: TRBJ2-1
CDR3aa: CASSQDWADNEQFF

v_gene: TRBV25-1
len: 13
j_gene: TRBJ1-1
CDR3aa: CASRFQEGTEAFF

v_gene: TRBV20-1
len: 13
j_gene: TRBJ2-7
CDR3aa: CSARLGATYEQYF

v_gene: TRBV7-9
len: 12
j_gene: TRBJ2-3
CDR3aa: CASSNVEDTQYF

v_gene: TRBV15
len: 13
j_gene: TRBJ2-7
CDR3aa: CATSDGGTYEQYF

v_gene: TRBV6-2/TRBV6-3
len: 13
j_gene: TRBJ1-1
CDR3aa: CASIDSLNTEAFF

v_gene: TRBV29-1
len: 12
j_gene: TRBJ2-1
CDR3aa: CSVVGQGSGQFF

v_gene: TRBV28
len: 15
j_gene: TRBJ2-5
CDR3aa: CASSIQYRYGETQYF

v_gene: TRBV11-1
len: 14
j_gene: TRBJ1-1
CDR3aa: CASSFRGVDTEAFF

v_gene: TRBV29-1
len: 12
j_gene: TRBJ1-2
CDR3aa: CSVAGTAHGYTF

v_gene: TRBV29-1
len: 13
j_gene: TRBJ2-5
CDR3aa: CSITSGGTETQYF

v_gene: TRBV25-1
len: 11
j_gene: TRBJ2-1
CDR3aa: CASSENNEQFF

v_gene: TRBV4-1
len: 13
j_gene: TRBJ2-7
CDR3aa: CASSQGLGYEQYF

v_gene: TRBV29-1
len: 11
j_gene: TRBJ2-7
CDR3aa: CSVEERYEQYF

v_gene: TRBV7-2
len: 12
j_gene: TRBJ2-3
CDR3aa: CASSLVEGTQYF

v_gene: TRBV9
len: 16
j_gene: TRBJ2-1
CDR3aa: CASSAGLAGVGNEQFF

v_gene: TRBV29-1
len: 12
j_gene: TRBJ1-1
CDR3aa: CSVEGGQGAAFF

v_gene: TRBV12-3/TRBV12-4
len: 11
j_gene: TRBJ2-1
CDR3aa: CASALGNEQFF

v_gene: TRBV12-3/TRBV12-4
len: 11
j_gene: TRBJ1-1
CDR3aa: CASSWDSTAFF

v_gene: TRBV29-1
len: 15
j_gene: TRBJ2-7
CDR3aa: CSVGLGGSGGNEQYF

v_gene: TRBV4-3
len: 14
j_gene: TRBJ1-2
CDR3aa: CASSPEVEHYGYTF

v_gene: TRBV29-1
len: 13
j_gene: TRBJ2-7
CDR3aa: CSVEDHQSYEQYF

v_gene: TRBV15
len: 14
j_gene: TRBJ2-3
CDR3aa: CATSGHRTTDTQYF

v_gene: TRBV6-5
len: 14
j_gene: TRBJ2-3
CDR3aa: CVSSYLVGTDTQYF

v_gene: TRBV29-1
len: 16
j_gene: TRBJ2-2
CDR3aa: CSVTNSGGLITGELFF

v_gene: TRBV29-1
len: 12
j_gene: TRBJ2-7
CDR3aa: CSVRDGSYEQYF